This TCR beta chain originates from a study of shared clonotypes between healthy human individuals. Authors' processing steps: Because ImmunoSEQ provided only junction sequences with no quality scores, the filtering differed. Generated by immunoSEQ multiplex PCR, the TCRdb table keeps only in-frame clones and is missing some. From that table come the V and J calls and clone size; the DNA was used to work out D and trimming. The sample lists about 2.4 million clones, 93% occurring once. V was shortened by 5 bases and J by 2 bases, with 13 bases between the two germline ends. Germline assignment: CDR1 MDHEN and CDR2 SYDVKM. CDR3 length equals 14 residues.

The receptor was derived from a man aged 18 to 30 in good health. Some clones in this sample may be carry-over from other donors' samples. The V and J genes are TRBV28 and TRBJ2-7; D gene unclear. The sample was naive CD4+ T cells from PBMCs. Subset specified: CD45RA+ positively selected. The CDR3 sequence: CASSPATVTYEQYF. The CDR3 coding sequence is TGTGCCAGCAGTCCTGCGACGGTAACCTACGAGCAGTACTTC.